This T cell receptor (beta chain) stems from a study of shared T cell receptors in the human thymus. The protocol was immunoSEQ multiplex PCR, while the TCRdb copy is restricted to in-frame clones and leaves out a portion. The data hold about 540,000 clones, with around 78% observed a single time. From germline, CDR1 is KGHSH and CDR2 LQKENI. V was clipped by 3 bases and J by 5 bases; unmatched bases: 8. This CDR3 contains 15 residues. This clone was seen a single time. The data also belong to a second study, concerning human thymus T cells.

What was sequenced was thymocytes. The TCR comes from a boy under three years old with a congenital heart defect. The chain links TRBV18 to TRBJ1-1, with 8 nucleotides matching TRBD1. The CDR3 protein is CASSPRDRLGTEAFF. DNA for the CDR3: TGTGCCAGCTCACCGAGGGACAGGCTGGGGACTGAAGCTTTCTTT.